There are many counts of the clone carrying this T cell receptor beta chain. Its antigen remains unknown. Sequencing libraries for TCR beta were prepared with iRepertoire HTBI primers and Arm-PCR of CDR3 regions. TCRdb passed the multiplex PCR reads through MiXCR, listing each CDR3 protein once. This sample yields 500,000 to 700,000 distinct CDR3 sequences, of which approximately 15% are seen a single time; approximately 20% belongs to the top ten. Per the germline V gene, CDR1 is SNHLY and CDR2 is FYNNEI. The CDR3 runs to 13 residues. Germline trimming cut 6 bases from V and 7 bases from J; bases unmatched to any gene: 5. These data originate in a study of regulatory T cells in long-lasting Graves disease. Study-wide results and limits: Persistent cases of Graves' showed reduced TCR diversity relative to newly diagnosed patients.

The sample's time point: newly diagnosed GD, antithyroid drugs for less than 3 months. There was RNA extracted from PBMCs, and the TCR library was made from it. These records were also assigned to another study, of T cells in Graves' hyperthyroidism and ophthalmopathy. According to that study: Hyperthyroidism in the patients, aged 18 to 65, was newly diagnosed and under 2 months in duration. Diagnostic decisions used clinical symptoms, serum thyroxine and TRAb, thyroid ultrasound and orbital computed tomography. Blood also showed most of the thyroid clonotypes that were expanded above 0.001.

The material sequenced was peripheral blood mononuclear cells (PBMCs), taken at new diagnosis, from a patient treated with antithyroid drugs. This chain links TRBV2 with TRBJ2-7, with 11 bases identical to TRBD2. The clonotype comes from a woman in her twenties or thirties with Graves disease. The CDR3 DNA reads as TGTGCCAGCAGACTAGCGGGAGTGGTTGAGCAGTACTTC. It specifies CASRLAGVVEQYF.